These T cell receptor beta chains were read from a single sample in a study of OX40 agonist ivuxolimab in advanced cancers. Using immunoSEQ multiplex PCR, the repertoire was profiled, and TCRdb retains in-frame clones only, with some absent. The table records more than 85,000 clones, roughly 87% of them present only once. The sequences come from CD4+ or CD8+ T cells sorted from blood, collected in a trial of the OX40 agonist ivuxolimab. These receptors were collected from an adult with an advanced solid tumor such as melanoma, head and neck, liver or kidney cancer. Each CDR3 is given with its conserved first and last residue. Fields, in order: clone size, V gene, D gene, CDR3 length, J gene, CDR3 DNA, CDR3 protein. The D gene is left open where the match is weak. Rows give clone size only sometimes, using once, few, many, or a class for an expanded clone.

.,TRBV14,.,14,TRBJ2-1,TGTGCCAGCAGCCAATCTAGCGTCTACAATGAGCAGTTCTTC,CASSQSSVYNEQFF
few,TRBV30,TRBD1,14,TRBJ1-2,TGTGCCTGGAGTCAATATAGGACAGGGATAGGCTACACCTTC,CAWSQYRTGIGYTF
.,TRBV7-9,TRBD1,17,TRBJ2-1,TGTGCCAGCAGCGCATACAGGGGGGATAGCTCCTACAATGAGCAGTTCTTC,CASSAYRGDSSYNEQFF
.,TRBV5-4,.,14,TRBJ1-2,TGTGCCAGCAGCTTTACGGCCATTACCCCAGGCTACACCTTC,CASSFTAITPGYTF
.,TRBV5-1,.,12,TRBJ1-2,TGCGCCAGCAGCGCGGACATGGATGGCTACACCTTC,CASSADMDGYTF
.,TRBV4-3,.,15,TRBJ1-2,TGCGCCAGCAGCCAAGAGTGGGATTCGGACTATGGCTACACCTTC,CASSQEWDSDYGYTF
.,TRBV28,TRBD2,16,TRBJ2-2,TGTGCCAGCAGTTTATGGGGGGAGGGCCTCTCCGGGGAGCTGTTTTTT,CASSLWGEGLSGELFF
.,TRBV6-5,.,14,TRBJ2-7,TGTGCCAGCAGCGCGAGCCCAACGAGGGGCGAGCAGTACTTC,CASSASPTRGEQYF
.,TRBV5-1,TRBD1,18,TRBJ2-2,TGCGCCAGCAGCTTAAAGGGGGCTGTCCCCCGAGGCACCGGGGAGCTGTTTTTT,CASSLKGAVPRGTGELFF
once,TRBV6-6,.,15,TRBJ1-6,TGTGCCAGCAGTTACGTGATGAGGGTTAATTCACCCCTCCACTTT,CASSYVMRVNSPLHF
once,TRBV5-4,.,15,TRBJ1-3,TGTGCCAGCAGGTCCGGGGCGAGCTCTGGAAACACCATATATTTT,CASRSGASSGNTIYF
once,TRBV30,.,13,TRBJ2-7,TGTGCCTGGAGTTGGAGGAAAGTGGGTTCACAGTACTTC,CAWSWRKVGSQYF
once,TRBV6-6,.,15,TRBJ1-4,TGTGCCAGCAGTCGGAGGGGTACATCTAATGAAAAACTGTTTTTT,CASSRRGTSNEKLFF
.,TRBV5-1,TRBD1,15,TRBJ1-1,TGCGCCAGCAGCTTGGAGGACAGGGGGCAGACTGAAGCTTTCTTT,CASSLEDRGQTEAFF
.,TRBV9,.,14,TRBJ1-2,TGTGCCAGCAGCGTAGATCCACAGGGTATCTTCCACACCTTC,CASSVDPQGIFHTF
.,TRBV11-2,.,18,TRBJ2-2,TGTGCCAGCAGCCCATTTATAAGGCAGGTGGTTGACACCGGGGAGCTGTTTTTT,CASSPFIRQVVDTGELFF
.,TRBV5-1,TRBD2,15,TRBJ2-1,TGCGCCAGCAGCAGGGGACTAGCGGGAGATAATGAGCAGTTCTTC,CASSRGLAGDNEQFF
.,TRBV7-2,.,16,TRBJ2-3,TGTGCCAGCAGCCCAGGAGGGGCGCCGAGCACAGATACGCAGTATTTT,CASSPGGAPSTDTQYF
.,TRBV7-9,.,15,TRBJ1-1,TGTGCCAGCAGCTTCGGACAGCCCCGGAACACTGAAGCTTTCTTT,CASSFGQPRNTEAFF
.,TRBV5-4,.,15,TRBJ1-3,TGTGCCAGCAGCTTGGCCGGATCCTCTGGAAACACCATATATTTT,CASSLAGSSGNTIYF
.,TRBV9,.,14,TRBJ1-1,TGTGCCAGCAGCGGCAATCCAGGGGTAGCTGAAGCTTTCTTT,CASSGNPGVAEAFF
.,TRBV11-3,.,14,TRBJ1-5,TGTGCCAGCAGCTTAGGCCAGTTCAATCAGCCCCAGCATTTT,CASSLGQFNQPQHF
.,TRBV28,TRBD1,15,TRBJ1-2,TGTGCCAGCAGAAGTACCGACAGGGCGTATGTGGGCTACACCTTC,CASRSTDRAYVGYTF
.,TRBV28,.,13,TRBJ1-2,TGTGCCAGCAGCCTGGCAACTGCTTATGGCTACACCTTC,CASSLATAYGYTF
.,TRBV6-5,TRBD1,12,TRBJ2-2,TGTGCCAGCAGCAGAGGGGGCACGGAGCTGTTTTTT,CASSRGGTELFF
.,TRBV30,TRBD1,16,TRBJ1-2,TGTGCCTGCCACCGGGACAGACGACAAGCTAACTATGGCTACACCTTC,CACHRDRRQANYGYTF
.,TRBV11-2,TRBD1,15,TRBJ2-7,TGTGCCAGCAACGATCCTTCAGGGGGCTTCTACGAGCAGTACTTC,CASNDPSGGFYEQYF
.,TRBV7-2,.,14,TRBJ1-2,TGTGCCAGCAGCTCTCCGGGACAACCCTATGGCTACACCTTC,CASSSPGQPYGYTF
once,TRBV9,.,13,TRBJ2-1,TGTGCCAGCAGCGGGGTATTCGGAGCGGAGCAGTTCTTC,CASSGVFGAEQFF
.,TRBV18,.,14,TRBJ2-7,TGTGCCAGCTCACCCCGGACGGAGACCTACGAGCAGTACTTC,CASSPRTETYEQYF
.,TRBV19,TRBD1,14,TRBJ1-2,TGTGCCAGTATCGGACAGGGGACATACTATGGCTACACCTTC,CASIGQGTYYGYTF
.,TRBV6-6,TRBD1,14,TRBJ1-4,TGTGCCACCAGGCCCTACAGGGGAGGGGAAAAACTGTTTTTT,CATRPYRGGEKLFF
.,TRBV11-2,.,11,TRBJ2-1,TGTGCCAGCAGCGACTACAATGAGCAGTTCTTC,CASSDYNEQFF
.,TRBV27,.,14,TRBJ2-2,TGTGCCAGCAGTGCTAACCGGAACACCGGGGAGCTGTTTTTT,CASSANRNTGELFF